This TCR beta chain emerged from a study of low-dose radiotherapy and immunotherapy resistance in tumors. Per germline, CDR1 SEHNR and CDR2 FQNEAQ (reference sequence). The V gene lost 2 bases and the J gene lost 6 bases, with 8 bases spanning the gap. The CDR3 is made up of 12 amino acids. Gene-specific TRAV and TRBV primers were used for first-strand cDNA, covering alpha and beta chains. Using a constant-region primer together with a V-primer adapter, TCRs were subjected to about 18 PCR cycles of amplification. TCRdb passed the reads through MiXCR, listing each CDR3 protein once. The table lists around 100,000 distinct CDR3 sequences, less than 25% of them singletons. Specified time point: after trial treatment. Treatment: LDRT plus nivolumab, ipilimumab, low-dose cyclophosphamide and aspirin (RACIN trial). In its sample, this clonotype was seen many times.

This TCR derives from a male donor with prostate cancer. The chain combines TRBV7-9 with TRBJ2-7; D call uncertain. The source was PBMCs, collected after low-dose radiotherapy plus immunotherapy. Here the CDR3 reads CASSLLAFEQYF. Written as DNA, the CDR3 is TGTGCCAGCAGCTTACTGGCCTTCGAGCAGTACTTC.